The entry below describes one T cell receptor (beta chain). This specimen belongs to a study of blood T cell repertoires in COVID-19. Per the germline V gene, CDR1 is SNHLY and CDR2 is FYNNEI. V trimming: 3 bases; J trimming: 1 base; junction bases outside the gene matches: 3. This CDR3 is 15 amino acids long. Repertoires were generated with immunoSEQ multiplex PCR, while TCRdb's copy carries only in-frame clones and drops some. The repertoire holds 310,000 or so clones, with roughly nine tenths as singletons. This sequence was found in a woman aged 50 to 60 who had recovered from COVID-19. The sequencing sample was made of peripheral blood. The chain has TRBV2 and TRBJ2-1, with 7 bases fitting TRBD1. The CDR3 region is CASSDQGESYNEQFF. The DNA for the CDR3 is TGTGCCAGCAGTGATCAGGGGGAGTCCTACAATGAGCAGTTCTTC.